These 30 T cell receptor beta chains came from one sample sequenced in a study of T-cell reconstitution after alpha-beta-depleted transplantation in children. The TCRbeta library incorporated unique molecular identifiers. From the PCR reads, TCRdb called clonotypes with MiXCR, one entry per CDR3 protein. The data hold tens of thousands of distinct CDR3 sequences, with around a sixth observed a single time. The sample in question was PBMCs, mostly from graft donor cells, obtained 180 days after TCRalphabeta/CD19-depleted stem cell transplant. These TCRs come from a male patient between 2 and 9 years old who had a stem cell transplant for acute lymphoblastic leukemia, so the T cells may come from the graft donor.

The chain joins TRBV18 to TRBJ2-2; no definite D call. This CDR3 has 15 residues. Germline V gives CDR1 KGHSH, CDR2 LQKENI. Trimming left V 2 bases short and J 0 bases short, with 7 bases between. The CDR3 DNA sequence: TGTGCCAGCTCACCATTTACACCGAACACCGGGGAGCTGTTTTTT. Translation gives CASSPFTPNTGELFF.

This clonotype was counted only a few times. The V call is TRBV6-2 or TRBV6-3, the J call TRBJ2-5; D is unclear. The CDR3 runs to 16 residues. The ends were cut back, 6 bases at V and 4 bases at J, with 21 bases in the middle. Germline assignment: CDR1 MNHEY and CDR2 SVGEGT. The CDR3 DNA sequence: TGTGCCAGCAGCCATCCGCCTAACATGGGGATAGAGACCCAGTACTTC. Its protein is CASSHPPNMGIETQYF.

This clonotype was seen at least ten times. The chain recombines TRBV20-1 with TRBJ2-7; 10 bases match TRBD2. From germline, CDR1 is DFQATT and CDR2 SNEGSKA (reference sequence). The CDR3 is made up of 16 amino acids. V trimming: 2 bases; J trimming: 3 bases; junction bases outside the gene matches: 10. The CDR3 region has the DNA TGCAGTGCTAGACACGTTCAGCGGGGGGGCATCTACGAGCAGTACTTC. Translating gives CSARHVQRGGIYEQYF.

This rearrangement joins TRBV7-2 to TRBJ2-2; D call uncertain. This CDR3 contains 15 residues. Germline-derived CDR1 and CDR2 are SGHTA and FQGNSA. V was cut by 0 bases and J by 3 bases, with 8 bases left in between. CDR3 sequence reads: CASSLAGLYTGELFF. In nucleotides, the CDR3 is TGTGCCAGCAGCTTAGCAGGGCTGTACACCGGGGAGCTGTTTTTT.

This chain uses TRBV7-9 with TRBJ2-1; D is ambiguous. This CDR3 is built from 17 residues. V lost 0 bases and J lost 2, with 14 bases in between. CDR1 is SEHNR and CDR2 is FQNEAQ in the germline V gene (reference sequence). Here the CDR3 reads CASSLARGFGPYNEQFF. The CDR3 DNA reads as TGTGCCAGCAGCTTAGCGAGAGGCTTCGGCCCCTACAATGAGCAGTTCTTC.

The chain employs TRBV12-3 or TRBV12-4 and TRBJ2-7, with D perhaps being TRBD1 or TRBD2 (5 bases each). This CDR3 has 15 amino acids. Between the trimmed V and J ends, which lost 3 bases and 0 bases, there was a span of 12 bases. This chain's CDR3 is CASSFLGAPSYEQYF. Written as DNA, the CDR3 is TGTGCCAGCAGTTTCCTCGGGGCTCCCTCCTACGAGCAGTACTTC.

V gene TRBV24-1 combines with J gene TRBJ2-3; 8 bases map to TRBD1. Germline CDR1 KGHDR, CDR2 SFDVKD. Trimming removed 9 bases from V and 3 bases from J; junction bases left unmatched: 7. The length of the CDR3 is 14 residues. The CDR3, as DNA: TGTGCCACCGAAGGGACAGGTCAAACAGATACGCAGTATTTT. Its translation is CATEGTGQTDTQYF.

This chain connects TRBV7-9 to TRBJ2-3; maybe TRBD2 (6 bases). The CDR3 contains 15 residues. The V and J ends lost 2 bases and 6 bases respectively, with 15 bases between them. The germline gives CDR1 SEHNR, CDR2 FQNEAQ (reference sequence). CDR3 DNA: TGTGCCAGCAGCTTATCGGGACTCGCTTCGGATACGCAGTATTTT. It specifies CASSLSGLASDTQYF.

This clonotype was recorded a few times. This rearrangement joins TRBV9 to TRBJ2-1; D unclear. The germline V gene encodes CDR1 SGDLS and CDR2 YYNGEE. V gave up 0 bases and J gave up 4 bases, with 11 bases separating them. The CDR3 has 15 amino acids. CDR3 nucleotides: TGTGCCAGCAGCGTAGATTCAGTTCTGTACAATGAGCAGTTCTTC. Translation: CASSVDSVLYNEQFF.

This chain joins TRBV20-1 and TRBJ1-6; TRBD1 aligns across 8 bases. Germline values: CDR1 DFQATT, CDR2 SNEGSKA (reference sequence). This CDR3 comprises 14 residues. Trimming at V came to 6 bases and at J to 10 bases, leaving 11 bases not matched to a gene. The CDR3 sequence is CSAAPTGEYSPLHF. The CDR3 DNA reads TGCAGTGCCGCCCCGACAGGGGAATACTCACCCCTCCACTTT.

This clonotype was found many times. This chain joins TRBV5-5 and TRBJ2-4, with 7 bases lining up with TRBD1. CDR1 is SGHKS, CDR2 YYEKEE, per germline (reference sequence). This CDR3 spans 16 amino acids. V lost 0 bases and J lost 8; bases outside the gene matches: 11. The CDR3 coding sequence is TGTGCCAGCAGCTTGGCAGGGGGACGAGTCCGGGACATTCAGTACTTC. Residues: CASSLAGGRVRDIQYF. Full variable domain (rest looked up from reference TRBV5-5 and TRBJ2-4): DAGVTQSPTHLIKTRGQQVTLRCSPISGHKSVSWYQQVLGQGPQFIFQYYEKEERGRGNFPDRFSARQFPNYSSELNVNALLLGDSALYLCASSLAGGRVRDIQYFGAGTRLSVL.

This clonotype was detected a few times. The rearrangement joins TRBV24-1 to TRBJ1-2; maybe TRBD1 (5 bases). The CDR3 totals 13 residues. V was clipped by 0 bases and J by 7 bases, with 8 bases between them. Germline V gene data show CDR1 as KGHDR and CDR2 as SFDVKD. CDR3 sequence: CATSDLGDLGYTF. Here the CDR3 DNA reads TGTGCCACCAGTGATTTGGGGGACCTTGGCTACACCTTC.

The chain recombines TRBV7-2 with TRBJ2-1, with 8 bases that match TRBD2. J lost 4 bases, V lost 7 bases, and 9 bases had no gene match. The CDR3 totals 15 residues. Per the germline V gene, CDR1 is SGHTA and CDR2 is FQGNSA. CDR3 DNA: TGTGCCAGCACACGGGGGGGCCTTACTTACAATGAGCAGTTCTTC. Encoded protein: CASTRGGLTYNEQFF.

This rearrangement joins TRBV12-3 or TRBV12-4 to TRBJ2-1; the match to TRBD2 covers 8 bases. V lost 1 base, J lost 4 bases, and 9 bases stayed unmatched. This CDR3 is 17 amino acids long. The CDR3 protein is CASSLVLGRGAYNEQFF. The DNA for the CDR3 is TGTGCCAGCAGTTTAGTGCTTGGGCGGGGGGCTTACAATGAGCAGTTCTTC.

This clonotype was seen a few times. The chain uses TRBV6-1 and TRBJ1-4, with D unclear. CDR1 and CDR2 (germline): MNHNS, SASEGT. The CDR3 has 15 residues. V lost 8 bases and J lost 0, with 13 bases in between. The CDR3 protein is CASRVHLATNEKLFF. The CDR3 DNA reads as TGTGCCAGCCGGGTACACCTTGCAACTAATGAAAAACTGTTTTTT.

This clonotype was counted a few times. J is TRBJ1-2 and V is TRBV20-1, with D perhaps matching TRBD1 (5 bases). The CDR3 has 15 residues. Trimming left V 6 bases short and J 1 base short, with 18 bases between. Germline assignment: CDR1 DFQATT and CDR2 SNEGSKA (reference sequence). In DNA form, the CDR3 reads TGCAGTGCCAGGGACCCAGGCTTTATTAACTATGGCTACACCTTC. Amino acids: CSARDPGFINYGYTF.

This clonotype was observed a handful of times. This chain joins TRBV11-2 and TRBJ1-1; 7 bases align to TRBD1. The CDR3 totals 15 residues. Trimming removed 5 bases from V and 5 bases from J; junction bases left unmatched: 11. CDR1 and CDR2 (germline): SGHAT, FQNNGV. CDR3 region: CASSRLLGRGTEAFF. The CDR3 DNA follows: TGTGCCAGCAGCCGGTTGTTGGGCAGGGGGACTGAAGCTTTCTTT.

CDR3: CASSFTSGPYQETQYF. In nucleotides, the CDR3 is TGTGCCAGCAGCTTCACTAGCGGGCCGTACCAAGAGACCCAGTACTTC. V gene TRBV7-2 combines with J gene TRBJ2-5; 9 positions match TRBD2. V shed 3 bases, J shed 0 bases, and the junction held 5 bases outside the gene matches. Per the germline V gene, CDR1 is SGHTA and CDR2 is FQGNSA. The CDR3 extends over 16 amino acids.

The gene calls are TRBV10-3 and TRBJ2-6, with 7 bases aligning to TRBD2. Trimming took 4 bases from V and 0 from J; bases not matched to a gene: 6. Germline CDR1 is ENHRY and CDR2 is SYGVKD. The CDR3 runs to 17 residues. The CDR3 loop reads CAISGWEGVSGANVLTF. Here the CDR3 DNA reads TGTGCCATCAGTGGATGGGAGGGTGTCTCTGGGGCCAACGTCCTGACTTTC.

This clonotype was observed a handful of times. V usage is TRBV7-9 and J usage is TRBJ2-1; D is uncertain. Per the germline V gene, CDR1 is SEHNR and CDR2 is FQNEAQ (reference sequence). The CDR3 loop spans 12 amino acids. V dropped 3 bases and J dropped 11 bases, with 11 bases sitting between them. In DNA, the CDR3 is TGTGCCAGCAGCTTGTCATCGGGTAAGCAGTTCTTC. Translation: CASSLSSGKQFF.

About this clonotype: The junction does not match germline at one end; this may be a read error. J is TRBJ1-2 and V is TRBV18; D may be TRBD1 (5 bases). In germline, CDR1 is KGHSH, CDR2 LQKENI. There are 13 residues in the CDR3. The CDR3 sequence: CASSLRDLYSYTF. The CDR3 bases are TGTGCCAGCTCACTCCGGGACCTCTATAGCTACACCTTC.

This clonotype was seen more than once but under ten times. The V and J genes are TRBV5-5 and TRBJ2-3, with D possibly being TRBD1 (6 bases). Germline CDR1 reads SGHKS; CDR2 reads YYEKEE (reference sequence). Trimming cost V 1 base and J 0 bases, with 9 bases left between them. The CDR3 consists of 15 residues. The CDR3 coding sequence is TGTGCCAGCAGCTTGTGGGGACAAAGCACAGATACGCAGTATTTT. This codes for CASSLWGQSTDTQYF.

The chain carries TRBV18 and TRBJ1-6, with D unclear. CDR1 KGHSH and CDR2 LQKENI come from the germline V gene. The CDR3 has 17 residues. Trimming removed 5 bases at V and 0 bases at J, with 14 bases between. The CDR3 is CASSSAGQVSYNSPLHF. CDR3 bases: TGTGCCAGCTCATCGGCGGGTCAGGTCTCCTATAATTCACCCCTCCACTTT. The whole variable domain, remainder taken from reference TRBV18 and TRBJ1-6, is NAGVMQNPRHLVRRRGQEARLRCSPMKGHSHVYWYRQLPEEGLKFMVYLQKENIIDESGMPKERFSAEFPKEGPSILRIQQVVRGDSAAYFCASSSAGQVSYNSPLHFGNGTRLTVT.

This clonotype was recorded at least ten times. The rearrangement uses TRBV29-1 and TRBJ2-7; TRBD2 matches 7 bases. The CDR3 has 12 amino acids. Unmatched junction bases numbered 2, after V lost 1 base and J lost 5 bases. Germline CDR1 SQVTM, CDR2 ANQGSEA. The CDR3 sequence: CSVEGGGDEQYF. The CDR3 DNA reads TGCAGCGTTGAAGGGGGGGGAGACGAGCAGTACTTC.

This clonotype was recorded many times. The chain couples TRBV27 to TRBJ2-1; D remains unclear. Trimming cost V 5 bases and J 5 bases, with 7 bases left between them. This CDR3 is 12 amino acids long. Germline CDR1 reads MNHEY; CDR2 reads SMNVEV (reference sequence). The CDR3 loop reads CASSPLNNEQFF. The CDR3 DNA reads as TGTGCCAGCAGTCCGCTTAACAATGAGCAGTTCTTC.

This clonotype was observed a few times. The chain employs TRBV12-3 or TRBV12-4 and TRBJ1-4; 10 bases are shared with TRBD1. V shed 5 bases, J shed 6 bases, and the junction held 6 bases outside the gene matches. This CDR3 region has 15 residues. In nucleotides, the CDR3 is TGTGCCAGCAGTACCAGCGGGACAGGGGATGAAAAACTGTTTTTT. Translating it yields CASSTSGTGDEKLFF.

This chain links TRBV2 with TRBJ2-5; 12 bases are a match to TRBD2. Losses at the gene ends were 8 bases for V and 4 bases for J; bases not matched to a gene: 8. The length of the CDR3 is 15 residues. Germline V lookup: CDR1 SNHLY, CDR2 FYNNEI. CDR3 in DNA: TGTGCCAGCCAACCTCTAGCGGGGGGGGGAGAGACCCAGTACTTC. This codes for CASQPLAGGGETQYF.

This clonotype was seen many times. V gene TRBV5-1 combines with J gene TRBJ2-7; 9 bases align to TRBD1. Trimming cost V 0 bases and J 12 bases; bases outside gene matches: 10. CDR1 and CDR2 (germline): SGHRS, YFSETQ. The CDR3 contains 14 residues. The CDR3 sequence: CASSLAVGTGYRYF. For the CDR3, the DNA is TGCGCCAGCAGCTTGGCCGTCGGGACAGGGTATCGGTACTTC.

The rearrangement links TRBV6-5 to TRBJ2-2, with 10 bases fitting TRBD2. Germline lookup yields CDR1 MNHEY and CDR2 SVGAGI. The CDR3 contains 17 residues. After removal of 0 bases from V and 1 base from J, the junction contained 2 bases not matched to a gene. The CDR3 DNA follows: TGTGCCAGCAGTTACTCGAAGCGGGGGGGGAACACCGGGGAGCTGTTTTTT. Residues: CASSYSKRGGNTGELFF.

The chain links TRBV18 to TRBJ2-3; tentative D call: TRBD1 (6 bases). V was clipped by 2 bases and J by 6 bases, with 21 bases between them. The V gene's germline CDR1 is KGHSH and CDR2 LQKENI. This CDR3 spans 17 amino acids. The CDR3 spells CASSPDTGQPIWDTQYF. CDR3 nucleotides: TGTGCCAGCTCACCAGACACAGGGCAACCTATCTGGGATACGCAGTATTTT.